This T cell receptor (beta chain) comes out of a study of read filtering for tumor transcriptome and immune sequencing. Across the study: Mean patient age was approximately 66 years, range roughly 45 to 85; approximately 17 male, around 15 female. DNase treatment preceded whole-transcriptome library preparation. General study points: In IR-seq, single-read clonotypes were 75% to 90% of clonotypes but about 3.5% of reads.

The library was built from roughly 400 ng RNA with molecular barcoded adaptors for alpha/delta and beta/gamma chains. Using its own MiXCR run on the reads, TCRdb lists one record per CDR3 protein. The sample records some 43,000 distinct CDR3 sequences, 13% being singletons. This clonotype came up many times. Antigen unknown. The CDR3 covers 14 residues. Germline CDR1 SQVTM, CDR2 ANQGSEA. Deletions cut 7 bases from V and 0 bases from J, with 12 bases between. V gene TRBV29-1 combines with J gene TRBJ2-2; D might be TRBD1 (5 bases). Sequencing used a population of CD138-negative cells sorted from bone marrow. This TCR came from a donor over 35 with multiple myeloma. CDR3 sequence reads: CSAGNRSNTGELFF. The CDR3, as DNA: TGCAGCGCAGGGAACAGATCGAACACCGGGGAGCTGTTTTTT.